These 27 T cell receptor beta chains were all obtained from the same sample, sequenced in a study of blood T cell repertoires in COVID-19. Only in-frame clones appear in the TCRdb table, and some are missing; sequencing was by immunoSEQ multiplex PCR. This sample yields roughly 260,000 clones, of which roughly nine tenths are seen a single time; more than 1% belongs to the top ten. Sequenced input: PBMCs or T cells enriched from blood (not recorded which). The receptors originated from a human donor in a cohort exposed to, infected with or recovered from COVID-19 (not recorded which). The donor label of this sample is uncertain.

This clone was counted a few times. The chain carries TRBV30 and TRBJ2-6, with D hard to call. Deletions cut 8 bases from V and 0 bases from J, with 8 bases between. CDR3 size: 13 residues. Germline assignment: CDR1 GTSNPN and CDR2 SVGIG (reference sequence). The CDR3 bases are TGTGCCGGAGACCACTCTGGGGCCAACGTCCTGACTTTC. It codes for CAGDHSGANVLTF.

This chain links TRBV30 with TRBJ1-2; TRBD1 might be the D (5 bases). This CDR3 is 12 amino acids long. The V end lost 3 bases, the J end lost 8 bases, and 13 bases lay between the germline ends. Germline V lookup: CDR1 GTSNPN, CDR2 SVGIG (reference sequence). CDR3 residues: CAWRTDTVGYTF. Here the CDR3 DNA reads TGTGCCTGGAGGACGGACACTGTGGGCTACACCTTC.

The rearrangement joins TRBV19 to TRBJ1-1; no clear D gene. Germline values: CDR1 LNHDA, CDR2 SQIVND (reference sequence). The CDR3 contains 11 residues. Trimming shortened V by 6 bases and J by 5 bases, and 7 bases separated the two germline ends. In nucleotides, the CDR3 is TGTGCCAGTAGACGGGAAACTGAAGCTTTCTTT. It specifies CASRRETEAFF.

This sequence joins TRBV11-3 and TRBJ2-5; TRBD1 matches 8 bases. CDR1 SGHNT and CDR2 YENEEA come from the germline V gene. The CDR3 contains 18 residues. The V segment lost 1 base and the J segment 1 base; nucleotides outside the gene matches: 11. The CDR3 is CASSLGATAGGLQETQYF. The CDR3 nucleotides are TGTGCCAGCAGCTTAGGGGCAACGGCAGGGGGCCTCCAAGAGACCCAGTACTTC.

Here the CDR3 reads CASRVQAETTGELFF. As DNA, the CDR3 is TGTGCCAGTAGGGTTCAAGCGGAGACCACCGGGGAGCTGTTTTTT. This chain connects TRBV19 to TRBJ2-2, with D possibly matching TRBD2 (5 bases). This CDR3 is built from 15 residues. Per germline, CDR1 LNHDA and CDR2 SQIVND (reference sequence). The V end lost 6 bases, the J end lost 4 bases, and 15 bases lay between the germline ends. The full variable domain, completed using reference TRBV19 and TRBJ2-2, is DGGITQSPKYLFRKEGQNVTLSCEQNLNHDAMYWYRQDPGQGLRLIYYSQIVNDFQKGDIAEGYSVSREKKESFPLTVTSAQKNPTAFYLCASRVQAETTGELFFGEGSRLTVL.

The chain employs TRBV4-2 and TRBJ1-2; D perhaps matches TRBD1 (5 bases). V lost 0 bases and J 2 bases, leaving 16 bases between the germline ends. The CDR3 contains 17 residues. The germline CDR1 and CDR2 sequences are LGHNA and YNFKEQ. The CDR3 reads CASSQDSTGRVNYGYTF. In DNA form, the CDR3 reads TGTGCCAGCAGCCAAGATTCCACGGGCAGGGTGAACTATGGCTACACCTTC.

This clone has only one observation. V is TRBV11-2 and J is TRBJ1-2; a possible D gene is TRBD1 (6 bases). Germline V gene lookup returns CDR1 SGHAT and CDR2 FQNNGV. The CDR3 has 15 amino acids. V shed 5 bases and J shed 7 bases, with 20 bases lying between them. The CDR3 coding sequence is TGTGCCAGCAGCCCTGGACAGATTTTGTTGGGTGGCTACACCTTC. Protein sequence: CASSPGQILLGGYTF.

This chain connects TRBV27 to TRBJ2-3; no definite D call. The CDR3 is made up of 14 amino acids. V dropped 10 bases and J dropped 4 bases, with 18 bases sitting between them. Germline CDR1 is MNHEY and CDR2 is SMNVEV (reference sequence). The CDR3 here is CATLKLDLPDTQYF. The CDR3 DNA reads as TGTGCCACCCTAAAGCTAGATCTTCCAGATACGCAGTATTTT.

This clone came up a few times. The J gene is TRBJ1-3, the V gene TRBV30, with TRBD1 matching over 7 bases. The CDR3 runs 15 residues. The V and J ends lost 2 bases and 4 bases, in that order; junction bases with no gene match: 8. Germline values: CDR1 GTSNPN, CDR2 SVGIG (reference sequence). The CDR3 sequence: CAWSFDGQVGNTIYF. The CDR3 nucleotides read TGTGCCTGGAGTTTTGACGGACAGGTCGGAAACACCATATATTTT.

CDR3 sequence (DNA): TGTGCCAGCAGCCAGGGACATCCCCGGCCGTTGGTAGCTTTCTTT. This gives the protein CASSQGHPRPLVAFF. The chain is built from TRBV5-4 and TRBJ1-1; perhaps TRBD1 as D (6 bases). V was cut by 4 bases and J by 10 bases, with 23 bases left in between. The CDR3 has 15 residues. Germline CDR1 is SGHNT and CDR2 is YYREEE (reference sequence).

The rearrangement joins TRBV6-4 to TRBJ2-7; 10 bases are a match to TRBD2. The CDR3 loop spans 15 amino acids. Germline V gene sequence: CDR1 MRHNA, CDR2 SNTAGT. The V and J ends lost 6 bases and 7 bases, in that order; junction bases with no gene match: 12. In DNA form, the CDR3 reads TGTGCCAGCAGCTACCTAGCGGGGGCCCCCTGGGAGCAGTACTTC. It yields the protein CASSYLAGAPWEQYF.

The V call is TRBV5-6, the J call TRBJ1-6; D unresolved. The germline V gene encodes CDR1 SGHDT and CDR2 YYEEEE. V was pared by 2 bases and J by 10 bases, with 13 bases between. The CDR3 length is 14 residues. The CDR3 reads CASSLGVVGSPLHF. The DNA of the CDR3 is TGTGCCAGCAGCTTAGGCGTGGTGGGCTCACCCCTCCACTTT.

The rearrangement links TRBV5-4 to TRBJ1-1; TRBD1 matches 7 bases. The ends lost 4 bases at V and 4 bases at J; junction bases unmatched: 7. Germline CDR1 SGHNT, CDR2 YYREEE (reference sequence). The CDR3 length is 14 residues. The CDR3 here is CASSLTGLGTEAFF. The CDR3 DNA reads TGTGCCAGCAGCCTGACAGGGTTGGGCACTGAAGCTTTCTTT.

The chain employs TRBV5-4 and TRBJ1-1; D is perhaps TRBD1 (5 bases). V lost 4 bases and J 1 base, leaving 8 bases between the germline ends. The CDR3 is 13 amino acids. From germline, CDR1 is SGHNT and CDR2 YYREEE (reference sequence). Written as DNA, the CDR3 is TGTGCCAGCAGCACGACAGAGAACACTGAAGCTTTCTTT. Translation: CASSTTENTEAFF.

The chain uses TRBV5-1 and TRBJ1-1, with a possible D match to TRBD1 (5 bases). The CDR3 runs 14 residues. The germline V gene encodes CDR1 SGHRS and CDR2 YFSETQ. The V end lost 4 bases, the J end lost 6 bases, and 16 bases lay between the germline ends. In DNA, the CDR3 is TGCGCCAGCAGCCGGGGGGAGCTAGGGGCTGAAGCTTTCTTT. Translated, it gives CASSRGELGAEAFF.

V is TRBV4-1 and J is TRBJ1-4, with D maybe TRBD1 (5 bases). V shed 1 base and J shed 7 bases, with 16 bases lying between them. Germline V CDR1 and CDR2: MGHRA, YSYEKL. The CDR3 is 16 residues long. The CDR3 nucleotides read TGCGCCAGCAGCCAAGCCGAAGCAGGGCTTGGTGAAAAACTGTTTTTT. Its translation: CASSQAEAGLGEKLFF.

The chain uses TRBV9 and TRBJ2-2, with D tentatively TRBD1 (5 bases). V lost 0 bases and J lost 0, with 15 bases in between. Germline V lookup: CDR1 SGDLS, CDR2 YYNGEE. The CDR3 totals 18 residues. CDR3 DNA sequence: TGTGCCAGCAGCGTAGAACCCAGGGTCGGATCGAACACCGGGGAGCTGTTTTTT. This translates into CASSVEPRVGSNTGELFF. Full variable domain (rest looked up from reference TRBV9 and TRBJ2-2): DSGVTQTPKHLITATGQRVTLRCSPRSGDLSVYWYQQSLDQGLQFLIQYYNGEERAKGNILERFSAQQFPDLHSELNLSSLELGDSALYFCASSVEPRVGSNTGELFFGEGSRLTVL.

The gene calls are TRBV5-6 and TRBJ2-1, with 12 nucleotides matching TRBD2. V shed 4 bases, J shed 8 bases, and the junction held 13 bases outside the gene matches. The CDR3 runs 17 residues. Germline CDR1 is SGHDT and CDR2 is YYEEEE. CDR3: CASSPDLLAGGRDEQFF. The DNA of the CDR3 is TGTGCCAGCAGCCCCGATCTCCTAGCGGGGGGGCGCGATGAGCAGTTCTTC.

The chain couples TRBV5-1 to TRBJ1-4, with a weak D call TRBD1 (5 bases). Deletions cut 0 bases from V and 5 bases from J, with 20 bases between. Germline loops: CDR1 SGHRS, CDR2 YFSETQ. The CDR3 is 18 amino acids. CDR3 region: CASSLGGRAGVRNEKLFF. The CDR3 nucleotides read TGCGCCAGCAGCTTGGGTGGCCGTGCGGGGGTAAGAAATGAAAAACTGTTTTTT.

V gene TRBV7-8 combines with J gene TRBJ2-5, with D possibly called TRBD1 or TRBD2 (5 bases each). The CDR3 sequence is 13 residues long. Germline V gene data show CDR1 as SGHVS and CDR2 as FQNEAQ. With 5 bases removed from V and 5 bases from J, the gap between germline ends came to 12 bases. This chain's CDR3 is CASSRGPAETQYF. In DNA form, the CDR3 reads TGTGCCAGCAGCCGGGGCCCGGCTGAGACCCAGTACTTC.

J is TRBJ1-2 and V is TRBV11-2, with 9 bases matching TRBD1. CDR1 is SGHAT, CDR2 FQNNGV, per germline. V dropped 5 bases and J dropped 2; count of bases not matched to a gene: 15. This CDR3 is built from 18 residues. The CDR3 here is CASSTHRSLGTGNYGYTF. CDR3 bases: TGTGCCAGCAGCACACATCGGAGTCTCGGGACAGGGAACTATGGCTACACCTTC.

This clone was detected only once. The chain combines TRBV11-2 with TRBJ2-2; 7 bases are a match to TRBD1. The J segment lost 5 bases and the V segment lost 5 bases, leaving 11 bases of the junction unmatched. In germline, CDR1 is SGHAT, CDR2 FQNNGV. This CDR3 region has 16 residues. The CDR3: CASSLVTGVKTGELFF. The CDR3 coding sequence is TGTGCCAGCAGCCTCGTCACAGGGGTAAAAACCGGGGAGCTGTTTTTT.

This chain connects TRBV19 to TRBJ1-5; D is unresolved. The CDR3 covers 14 residues. V shed 7 bases and J shed 0 bases, with 10 bases lying between them. Germline V gene sequence: CDR1 LNHDA, CDR2 SQIVND (reference sequence). CDR3 protein: CASTRAYSNQPQHF. The CDR3 DNA sequence: TGTGCCAGTACAAGAGCCTATAGCAATCAGCCCCAGCATTTT.

The chain joins TRBV3-1 (or the pseudogene TRBV3-2) to TRBJ2-6; 7 positions match TRBD1. V was pared by 2 bases and J by 3 bases, with 4 bases of the junction left unmatched. Germline V gene lookup returns CDR1 LGHDT and CDR2 YNNKEL (reference sequence). The CDR3 extends over 16 amino acids. In DNA, the CDR3 is TGTGCCAGCAGCCAACGAGGGGGCTATGGGGCCAACGTCCTGACTTTC. Translated: CASSQRGGYGANVLTF.

The J gene is TRBJ2-7, the V gene TRBV27; possible D gene TRBD1, 5 bases. This CDR3 has 14 amino acids. V lost 5 bases, J lost 3 bases, and 14 bases lay in between. In germline, CDR1 is MNHEY, CDR2 SMNVEV (reference sequence). The CDR3 nucleotides are TGTGCCAGCAGTCCAACACAGGATTTCTACGAGCAGTACTTC. Its protein product is CASSPTQDFYEQYF.

V is TRBV7-3 and J is TRBJ2-5; 7 bases map to TRBD1. Losses at the gene ends were 8 bases for V and 2 bases for J; bases not matched to a gene: 5. Germline V gene data show CDR1 as SGHTA and CDR2 as FQGTGA. The CDR3 loop spans 13 amino acids. The CDR3 DNA follows: TGTGCCAGCTTAGGGGGACAGCAAGAGACCCAGTACTTC. Its protein product is CASLGGQQETQYF.

This chain links TRBV12-3 or TRBV12-4 with TRBJ2-7, with TRBD1 identical over 8 bases. CDR3 length equals 13 residues. V gave up 5 bases and J gave up 4 bases; unmatched junction bases: 4. This chain's CDR3 is CASSQGAGYEQYF. The CDR3 DNA reads as TGTGCCAGCAGTCAGGGGGCGGGATACGAGCAGTACTTC.